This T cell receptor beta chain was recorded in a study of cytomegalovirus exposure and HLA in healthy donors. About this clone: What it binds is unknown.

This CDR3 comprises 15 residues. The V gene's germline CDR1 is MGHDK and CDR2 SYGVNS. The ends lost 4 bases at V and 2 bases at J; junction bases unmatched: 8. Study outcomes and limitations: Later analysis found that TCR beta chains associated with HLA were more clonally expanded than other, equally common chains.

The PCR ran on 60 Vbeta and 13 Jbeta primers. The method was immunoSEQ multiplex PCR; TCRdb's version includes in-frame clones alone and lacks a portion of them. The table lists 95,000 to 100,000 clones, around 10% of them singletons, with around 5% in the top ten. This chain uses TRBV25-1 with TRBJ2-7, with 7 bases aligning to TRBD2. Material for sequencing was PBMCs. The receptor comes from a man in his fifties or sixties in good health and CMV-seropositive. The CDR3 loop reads CASSGKAGRAYEQYF. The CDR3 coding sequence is TGTGCCAGCAGTGGGAAAGCGGGGCGGGCCTACGAGCAGTACTTC.